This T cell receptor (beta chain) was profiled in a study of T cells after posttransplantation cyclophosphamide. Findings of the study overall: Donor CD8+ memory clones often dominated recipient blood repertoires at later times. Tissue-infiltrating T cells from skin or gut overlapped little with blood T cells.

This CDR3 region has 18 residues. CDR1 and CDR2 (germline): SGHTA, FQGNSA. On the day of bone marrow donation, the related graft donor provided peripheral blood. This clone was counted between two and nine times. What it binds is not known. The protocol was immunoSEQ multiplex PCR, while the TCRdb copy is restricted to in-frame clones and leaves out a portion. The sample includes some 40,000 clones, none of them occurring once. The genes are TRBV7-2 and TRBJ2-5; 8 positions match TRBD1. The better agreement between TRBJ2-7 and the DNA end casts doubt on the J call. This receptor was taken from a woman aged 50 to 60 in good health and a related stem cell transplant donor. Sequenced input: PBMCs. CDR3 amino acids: CASSLTDRVDLDTSEQYF. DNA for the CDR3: TGTGCCAGCAGCTTAACGGACAGGGTGGATCTAGACACCTCCGAGCAGTACTTC.